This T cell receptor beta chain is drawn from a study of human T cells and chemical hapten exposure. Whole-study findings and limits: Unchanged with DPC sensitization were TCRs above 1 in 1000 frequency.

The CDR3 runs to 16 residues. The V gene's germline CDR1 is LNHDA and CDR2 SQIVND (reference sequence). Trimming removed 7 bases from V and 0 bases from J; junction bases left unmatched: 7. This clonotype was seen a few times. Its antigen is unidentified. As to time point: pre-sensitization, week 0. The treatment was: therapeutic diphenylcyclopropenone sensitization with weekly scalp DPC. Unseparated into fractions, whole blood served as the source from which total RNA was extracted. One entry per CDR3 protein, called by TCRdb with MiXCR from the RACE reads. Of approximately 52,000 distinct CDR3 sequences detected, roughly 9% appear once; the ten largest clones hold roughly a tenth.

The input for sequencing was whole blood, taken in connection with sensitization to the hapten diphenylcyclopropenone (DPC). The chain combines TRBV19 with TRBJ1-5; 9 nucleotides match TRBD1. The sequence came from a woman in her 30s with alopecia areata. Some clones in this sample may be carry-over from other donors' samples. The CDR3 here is CASTDRGTYSNQPQHF. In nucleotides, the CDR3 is TGTGCCAGTACCGACAGGGGGACGTATAGCAATCAGCCCCAGCATTTT.